A single sample is the source of the 30 T cell receptor beta chains below, sequenced in a study of OX40 agonist ivuxolimab in advanced cancers. Library generation was performed with the immunoSEQ multiplex PCR assay. Sourced from immuneACCESS, this table was stored by TCRdb with only in-frame sequences that have V and J called. A share of the clones is absent; for the studies checked, an unresolved V gene accounts for under half, and the remainder has no known explanation. Recorded for this sample are almost 20,000 clones; roughly nine tenths of them occurred a single time. The ten largest clones capture 16% of the sample. The input for sequencing was CD4+ or CD8+ T cells sorted from blood, taken in a trial of the OX40 agonist ivuxolimab. The receptors were sampled from an adult with an advanced solid tumor such as melanoma, head and neck, liver or kidney cancer.

The gene calls are TRBV7-9 and TRBJ2-5; D uncertain. Looked up from germline, CDR1 is SEHNR and CDR2 is FQNEAQ (reference sequence). There are 14 residues in the CDR3. V lost 2 bases and J lost 5, with 12 bases in between. Here the CDR3 reads CASSLQSTSETQYF. In DNA form, the CDR3 reads TGTGCCAGCAGCTTACAGAGTACGTCCGAGACCCAGTACTTC.

The V gene is TRBV6-5, the J gene TRBJ2-7; D perhaps matches TRBD2 (5 bases). Germline-derived CDR1 and CDR2 are MNHEY and SVGAGI. Trimming cost V 5 bases and J 5 bases, with 7 bases left between them. The CDR3 sequence is 11 residues long. The CDR3 protein is CASSRLHEQYF. Written as DNA, the CDR3 is TGTGCCAGCAGTCGACTACACGAGCAGTACTTC.

J is TRBJ1-3 and V is TRBV2; possible D gene TRBD1, 6 bases. Trimming cost V 6 bases and J 7 bases, with 16 bases left between them. The germline V gene encodes CDR1 SNHLY and CDR2 FYNNEI. The CDR3 consists of 14 residues. The chain's CDR3 is CASRYRTESNTIYF. The CDR3 DNA reads as TGTGCCAGCAGATACAGGACAGAAAGTAACACCATATATTTT.

V and J are TRBV4-2 and TRBJ1-2; D remains unclear. In germline, CDR1 is LGHNA, CDR2 YNFKEQ. The CDR3 has 15 amino acids. V was cut by 0 bases and J by 8 bases, with 16 bases left in between. For the CDR3, the DNA is TGTGCCAGCAGCCAAGAGTTGCAGCCACCTATGGGCTACACCTTC. Translation gives CASSQELQPPMGYTF.

The chain joins TRBV25-1 to TRBJ2-3; TRBD2 matches at 8 bases. Germline V gene lookup returns CDR1 MGHDK and CDR2 SYGVNS. Germline trimming cut 6 bases from V and 4 bases from J; bases unmatched to any gene: 3. The CDR3 runs to 13 residues. CDR3 residues: CASSPGGADTQYF. CDR3 nucleotides: TGTGCCAGCAGCCCGGGGGGGGCAGATACGCAGTATTTT.

A remark on this clone: One junction end disagrees with the germline gene, perhaps due to a read error. This chain connects TRBV5-1 to TRBJ1-2; possibly TRBD1 for D (6 bases). CDR1 is SGHRS, CDR2 YFSETQ, per germline. The CDR3 runs to 13 residues. The CDR3 reads CTSSLAPTGGYTF. CDR3 DNA sequence: TGCACCAGCAGCTTGGCCCCGACAGGCGGCTACACCTTC.

Notes on this clone: Distinct nucleotide sequences in the sample also encode this CDR3. The V gene is TRBV18, the J gene TRBJ2-3; D unclear. In germline, CDR1 is KGHSH, CDR2 LQKENI. V was shortened by 3 bases and J by 0 bases, with 4 bases between the two germline ends. This CDR3 comprises 13 residues. The CDR3 DNA reads TGTGCCAGCTCACCTGCAAGCACAGATACGCAGTATTTT. Residues: CASSPASTDTQYF.

The rearrangement links TRBV5-1 to TRBJ2-1, with 10 bases identical to TRBD2. The CDR3 sequence is 15 residues long. Per the germline V gene, CDR1 is SGHRS and CDR2 is YFSETQ. V shed 4 bases, J shed 3 bases, and the junction held 4 bases outside the gene matches. The chain's CDR3 is CASSPLAGDYNEQFF. The CDR3 DNA follows: TGCGCCAGCAGCCCGCTAGCGGGAGACTACAATGAGCAGTTCTTC.

The table lists this clone with a few counts. V usage is TRBV7-9 and J usage is TRBJ1-4, with D maybe TRBD1 (6 bases). The germline V gene has CDR1 SEHNR and CDR2 FQNEAQ (reference sequence). The CDR3 runs to 13 residues. The V gene lost 7 bases and the J gene lost 7 bases, with 13 bases spanning the gap. The DNA of the CDR3 is TGTGCCAGCACCCGAGGGGGGGGTGAAAAACTGTTTTTT. The encoded protein is CASTRGGGEKLFF.

The V and J genes are TRBV27 and TRBJ1-2; weak D call: TRBD1 (6 bases). CDR1 is MNHEY, CDR2 SMNVEV, per germline (reference sequence). Trimming removed 6 bases at V and 7 bases at J, with 18 bases between. The CDR3 extends over 14 amino acids. The CDR3 here is CASRMQGRGSGYTF. The CDR3 DNA is TGTGCCAGCAGGATGCAGGGGAGGGGTAGTGGCTACACCTTC.

This rearrangement joins TRBV5-1 to TRBJ2-5, with D possibly being TRBD1 (6 bases). V was trimmed by 4 bases and J by 4 bases, leaving 11 bases between them. This CDR3 is 13 amino acids long. Germline assignment: CDR1 SGHRS and CDR2 YFSETQ. The CDR3 here is CASSTQGGETQYF. The CDR3 coding sequence is TGCGCCAGCAGCACACAGGGTGGAGAGACCCAGTACTTC. Supplemented by reference TRBV5-1 and TRBJ2-5, the full variable domain reads KAGVTQTPRYLIKTRGQQVTLSCSPISGHRSVSWYQQTPGQGLQFLFEYFSETQRNKGNFPGRFSGRQFSNSRSEMNVSTLELGDSALYLCASSTQGGETQYFGPGTRLLVL.

The chain recombines TRBV5-1 with TRBJ1-1; 7 bases are shared with TRBD1. The trim removed 6 bases at V and 0 bases at J, leaving 2 bases unmatched. The germline V gene has CDR1 SGHRS and CDR2 YFSETQ. The CDR3 totals 13 residues. Here the CDR3 reads CASIGQVNTEAFF. DNA of the CDR3: TGCGCCAGCATCGGACAGGTGAACACTGAAGCTTTCTTT.

V is TRBV4-3 and J is TRBJ1-3; D unclear. The germline gives CDR1 LGHNA, CDR2 YSLEER. Trimming took off 2 bases at V and 0 bases at J, with 2 bases between the two ends. This CDR3 region has 13 residues. The CDR3 region is CASSQSSGNTIYF. In nucleotides, the CDR3 is TGCGCCAGCAGCCAAAGCTCTGGAAACACCATATATTTT.

This chain joins TRBV6-6 and TRBJ2-5; no reliable D call. Germline CDR1 and CDR2: MNHNY and SVGAGI (reference sequence). V dropped 5 bases and J dropped 4 bases, with 8 bases sitting between them. This CDR3 contains 12 residues. The CDR3 region is CASSNQLETQYF. The CDR3 bases are TGTGCCAGCAGTAACCAGTTAGAGACCCAGTACTTC.

The rearrangement uses TRBV29-1 and TRBJ2-3; 9 bases align to TRBD2. From germline, CDR1 is SQVTM and CDR2 ANQGSEA. CDR3 length: 18 residues. V gave up 7 bases and J gave up 2 bases; unmatched junction bases: 19. CDR3 region: CSAWGTASGRRYTDTQYF. DNA of the CDR3: TGCAGCGCATGGGGGACGGCGAGCGGGAGGAGGTACACAGATACGCAGTATTTT.

V gene TRBV2 combines with J gene TRBJ1-2; D gene unclear. The V gene's germline CDR1 is SNHLY and CDR2 FYNNEI. With 4 bases removed from V and 0 bases from J, the gap between germline ends came to 6 bases. CDR3 length equals 13 residues. CDR3 DNA: TGTGCCAGCAGTGCATCAGCTAACTATGGCTACACCTTC. Translated: CASSASANYGYTF.

The table lists this clone with a count of one. V usage is TRBV6-5 and J usage is TRBJ1-2, with 7 bases lining up with TRBD1. V lost 6 bases to trimming and J lost 5 bases; unmatched junction nucleotides: 9. In germline, CDR1 is MNHEY, CDR2 SVGAGI. The CDR3 covers 14 residues. The DNA of the CDR3 is TGTGCCAGCAGCCGAACACAGGGGCAGTATGGCTACACCTTC. It specifies CASSRTQGQYGYTF.

This clone appeared once. V gene TRBV7-3 combines with J gene TRBJ2-2, with 9 positions matching TRBD2. There are 17 residues in the CDR3. The V and J ends lost 1 base and 6 bases, in that order; junction bases with no gene match: 9. Germline CDR1 is SGHTA and CDR2 is FQGTGA. CDR3 sequence reads: CASSLSMVAGVSGELFF. CDR3 nucleotide sequence: TGTGCCAGCAGCTTAAGTATGGTAGCGGGAGTTTCCGGGGAGCTGTTTTTT.

The chain recombines TRBV18 with TRBJ2-5, with TRBD1 matching over 9 bases. The trim removed 0 bases at V and 2 bases at J, leaving 7 bases unmatched. The germline gives CDR1 KGHSH, CDR2 LQKENI. CDR3 length: 17 amino acids. In DNA form, the CDR3 reads TGTGCCAGCTCACCACCTCGGACAGGGGTTGGGCAAGAGACCCAGTACTTC. It yields the protein CASSPPRTGVGQETQYF.

This chain connects TRBV10-3 to TRBJ1-2; D gene unclear. The V end lost 4 bases, the J end lost 8 bases, and 14 bases lay between the germline ends. The CDR3 is made up of 13 amino acids. Per the germline V gene, CDR1 is ENHRY and CDR2 is SYGVKD. The chain's CDR3 is CAISGGNGEGYTF. The CDR3 nucleotides are TGTGCCATCAGTGGGGGAAATGGGGAGGGCTACACCTTC.

This sequence joins TRBV11-3 and TRBJ2-3, with D perhaps TRBD1 or TRBD2 (6 bases each). The CDR3 is 16 amino acids. The V gene lost 1 base and the J gene lost 0 bases, with 11 bases spanning the gap. CDR1 and CDR2 from the germline V gene are SGHNT and YENEEA. Here the CDR3 reads CASSLGGTPSTDTQYF. The CDR3 region has the DNA TGTGCCAGCAGCTTAGGCGGGACACCTAGCACAGATACGCAGTATTTT.

The chain uses TRBV7-3 and TRBJ2-3, with 9 bases aligning to TRBD1. V was pared by 4 bases and J by 3 bases, with 8 bases of the junction left unmatched. The CDR3 has 16 amino acids. Germline CDR1 SGHTA, CDR2 FQGTGA. CDR3 loop: CASSSPIGQGTDTQYF. In DNA form, the CDR3 reads TGTGCCAGCAGCTCCCCCATCGGACAGGGGACAGATACGCAGTATTTT.

The V gene is TRBV5-6, the J gene TRBJ1-1, with a weak D call TRBD1 (6 bases). Germline values: CDR1 SGHDT, CDR2 YYEEEE. CDR3 size: 17 residues. The germline V and J ends were trimmed by 3 bases and 0 bases, with 18 bases remaining between them. The CDR3 protein is CASSWGASRTMNTEAFF. The DNA of the CDR3 is TGTGCCAGCAGCTGGGGGGCCTCACGAACCATGAACACTGAAGCTTTCTTT.

This clone was seen just once. This rearrangement joins TRBV2 to TRBJ2-1, with D perhaps given as TRBD1 or TRBD2 (5 bases each). There are 14 residues in the CDR3. Trimming pared 8 bases from V and 8 bases from J, leaving 19 bases between. Germline CDR1 SNHLY, CDR2 FYNNEI. DNA of the CDR3: TGTGCCAGCGGTCCCGGGACCCGCGACTATGAGCAGTTCTTC. It translates to CASGPGTRDYEQFF.

This clone was seen only a few times. CDR3 sequence reads: CASSLEGETQYF. CDR3 DNA sequence: TGCGCCAGCAGCTTGGAGGGAGAGACCCAGTACTTC. This chain links TRBV5-1 with TRBJ2-5, with D uncertain. The length of the CDR3 is 12 residues. Trimming removed 0 bases from V and 4 bases from J, with 4 bases in between. Germline-derived CDR1 and CDR2 are SGHRS and YFSETQ.

This chain connects TRBV7-6 to TRBJ2-2; D might be TRBD1 (6 bases). Per the germline V gene, CDR1 is SGHVS and CDR2 is FNYEAQ. This CDR3 has 14 residues. The V and J ends lost 5 bases and 0 bases respectively, with 7 bases between them. CDR3 region: CASSRTANTGELFF. CDR3 in DNA: TGTGCCAGCAGCCGGACAGCGAACACCGGGGAGCTGTTTTTT.

The J gene is TRBJ2-7, the V gene TRBV12-2. TRBV12-2 is recorded as a pseudogene. The CDR3 sequence is 15 residues long. The CDR3 DNA follows: TGTGCAAGTCGCTCCCCTCTGGACGGACCCTACGAGCAGTACTTC. It specifies CASRSPLDGPYEQYF.

This chain connects TRBV11-2 to TRBJ1-1, with D perhaps matching TRBD1 (5 bases). There are 14 residues in the CDR3. The germline gives CDR1 SGHAT, CDR2 FQNNGV. Trimming stripped 4 bases from V and 0 bases from J, with 9 bases between. CDR3 loop: CASSWGPMNTEAFF. The CDR3 region has the DNA TGTGCCAGCAGCTGGGGACCAATGAACACTGAAGCTTTCTTT.

The V and J genes are TRBV15 and TRBJ2-2; TRBD2 agrees at 7 bases. CDR3 length equals 13 residues. In germline, CDR1 is LNHNV, CDR2 YYDKDF (reference sequence). The V and J ends lost 11 bases and 3 bases, in that order; junction bases with no gene match: 6. DNA of the CDR3: TGTGCCTCTCGTGGGGGGGACACCGGGGAGCTGTTTTTT. Encoded protein: CASRGGDTGELFF. Full variable domain (remainder filled in from reference TRBV15 and TRBJ2-2): DAMVIQNPRYQVTQFGKPVTLSCSQTLNHNVMYWYQQKSSQAPKLLFHYYDKDFNNEADTPDNFQSRRPNTSFCFLDIRSPGLGDTAMYLCASRGGDTGELFFGEGSRLTVL.

The chain is built from TRBV30 and TRBJ1-1; possibly TRBD1 for D (5 bases). The CDR3 is 13 amino acids. The V end was cut by 2 bases, the J end by 5 bases, with 12 bases between. Germline V lookup: CDR1 GTSNPN, CDR2 SVGIG (reference sequence). Here the CDR3 reads CAWSSRGGTEAFF. The CDR3 DNA reads as TGTGCCTGGAGTTCGCGGGGGGGTACTGAAGCTTTCTTT.